This note documents a single T cell receptor beta chain sequence. Its antigen is still unknown. V dropped 2 bases and J dropped 0 bases, with 13 bases sitting between them. Germline CDR1 and CDR2: MNHEY and SMNVEV (reference sequence). The CDR3 loop spans 16 amino acids. The data belong to a study of cytomegalovirus exposure and HLA in healthy donors. Whole-study results and caveats: For most TCR sequences rarity was the rule, although some public TCRs occurred in many donors. Later, TCR association rates were found to vary by HLA locus, highest for DRB1 and lowest for HLA-C. Within an earlier analysis, most TCR beta V segments proved productive either about 87% or about 30% of the time. Cytomegalovirus association was assigned to approximately 180 TCR beta chains.

60 Vbeta and 13 Jbeta primers were used in PCR. TCRdb keeps only in-frame clones here, not all; method: immunoSEQ multiplex PCR. The repertoire holds around 180,000 clones, with 80% to 85% as singletons. The sample taken for sequencing was PBMCs. The genes are TRBV27 and TRBJ1-1, with D tentatively TRBD1 (6 bases). This TCR came from a boy aged 2 to 9 in good health and CMV-seronegative. DNA of the CDR3: TGTGCCAGCAGTTTAGGGGGGGGCTCCTTGAACACTGAAGCTTTCTTT. Encoded protein: CASSLGGGSLNTEAFF.